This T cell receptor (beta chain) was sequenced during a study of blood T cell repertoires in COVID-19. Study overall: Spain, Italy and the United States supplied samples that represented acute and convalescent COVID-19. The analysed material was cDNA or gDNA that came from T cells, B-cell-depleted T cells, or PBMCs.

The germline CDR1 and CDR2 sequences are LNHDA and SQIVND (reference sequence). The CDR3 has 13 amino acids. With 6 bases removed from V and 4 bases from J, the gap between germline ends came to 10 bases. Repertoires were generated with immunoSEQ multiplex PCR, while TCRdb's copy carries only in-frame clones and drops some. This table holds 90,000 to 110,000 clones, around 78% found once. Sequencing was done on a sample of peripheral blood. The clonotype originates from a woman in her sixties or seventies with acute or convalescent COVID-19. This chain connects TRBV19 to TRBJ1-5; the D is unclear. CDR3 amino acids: CASSKNGNQPQHF. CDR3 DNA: TGTGCCAGTAGCAAAAACGGGAATCAGCCCCAGCATTTT.